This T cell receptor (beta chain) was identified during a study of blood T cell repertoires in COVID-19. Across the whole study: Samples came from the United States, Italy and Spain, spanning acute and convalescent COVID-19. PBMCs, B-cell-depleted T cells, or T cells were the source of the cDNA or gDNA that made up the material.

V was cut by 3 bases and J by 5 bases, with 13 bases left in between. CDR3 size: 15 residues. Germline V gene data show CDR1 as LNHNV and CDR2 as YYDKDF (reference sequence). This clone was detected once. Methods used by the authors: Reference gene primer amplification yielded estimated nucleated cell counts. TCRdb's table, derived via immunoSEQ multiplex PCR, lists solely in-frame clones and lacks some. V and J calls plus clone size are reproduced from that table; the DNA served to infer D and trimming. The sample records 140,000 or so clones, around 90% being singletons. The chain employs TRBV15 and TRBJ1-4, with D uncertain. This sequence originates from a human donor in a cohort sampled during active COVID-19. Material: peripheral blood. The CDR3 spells CATSSAGAGNEKLFF. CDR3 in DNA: TGTGCCACCAGCAGTGCGGGTGCGGGGAATGAAAAACTGTTTTTT.